This entry describes one TCR beta chain. Its cognate antigen is unknown. The CDR3 is 14 amino acids. The germline CDR1 and CDR2 sequences are KGHSH and LQKENI. Deletions cut 3 bases from V and 6 bases from J, with 11 bases between. The data derive from a study of CD8 T cells in ankylosing spondylitis. Study findings and constraints: Some motif variants had been reported before (in reactive arthritis synovial fluid and blood). From matched ankylosing spondylitis synovial fluid, disease-linked clones were reportedly recovered at significantly enriched levels. Characteristic, it appeared, of ankylosing spondylitis blood was a TCR beta motif of seven or eight highly homologous variants.

In making TCR beta libraries, quantitative 5'-RACE with molecular barcodes was used. TCRdb analysed the 5' RACE reads with MiXCR anew, one entry per CDR3 protein. This sample carries 350,000 or so distinct CDR3 sequences, roughly 11% of them seen once, and the ten largest clones take about 10%. The sequenced material came from blood, either unsorted or a sorted T cell fraction (not recorded which). The rearrangement links TRBV18 to TRBJ1-4; the D gene is possibly TRBD1 (5 bases). The TCR comes from a female donor with ankylosing spondylitis or in good health (not recorded which). CDR3 DNA: TGTGCCAGCTCACCGGGGCGACAAGATGAAAAACTGTTTTTT. Its protein is CASSPGRQDEKLFF.